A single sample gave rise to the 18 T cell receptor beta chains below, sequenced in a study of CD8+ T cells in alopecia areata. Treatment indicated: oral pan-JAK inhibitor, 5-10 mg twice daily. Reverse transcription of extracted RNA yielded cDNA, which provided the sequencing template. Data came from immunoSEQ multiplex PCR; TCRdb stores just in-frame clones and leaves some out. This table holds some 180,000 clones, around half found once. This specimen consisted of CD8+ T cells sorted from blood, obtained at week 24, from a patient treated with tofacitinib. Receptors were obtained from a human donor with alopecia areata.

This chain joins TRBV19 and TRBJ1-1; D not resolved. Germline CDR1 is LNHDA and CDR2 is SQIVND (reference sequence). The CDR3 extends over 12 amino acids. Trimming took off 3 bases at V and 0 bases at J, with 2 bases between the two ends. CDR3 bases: TGTGCCAGTAGTATCGTGAACACTGAAGCTTTCTTT. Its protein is CASSIVNTEAFF.

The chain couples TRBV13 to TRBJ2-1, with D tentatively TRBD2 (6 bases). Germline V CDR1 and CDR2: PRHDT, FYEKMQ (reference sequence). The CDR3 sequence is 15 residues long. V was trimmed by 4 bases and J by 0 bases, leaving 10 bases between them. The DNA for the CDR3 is TGTGCCAGCAGCTCCCCGACTAGCTCCTACAATGAGCAGTTCTTC. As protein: CASSSPTSSYNEQFF. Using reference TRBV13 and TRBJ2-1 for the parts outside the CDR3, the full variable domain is AAGVIQSPRHLIKEKRETATLKCYPIPRHDTVYWYQQGPGQDPQFLISFYEKMQSDKGSIPDRFSAQQFSDYHSELNMSSLELGDSALYFCASSSPTSSYNEQFFGPGTRLTVL.

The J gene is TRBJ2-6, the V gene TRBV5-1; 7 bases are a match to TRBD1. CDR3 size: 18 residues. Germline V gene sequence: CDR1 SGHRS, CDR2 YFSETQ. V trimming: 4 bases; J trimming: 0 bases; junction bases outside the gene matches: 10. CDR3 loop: CASSVRTGPNSGANVLTF. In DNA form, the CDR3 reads TGCGCCAGCAGCGTAAGGACAGGTCCTAACTCTGGGGCCAACGTCCTGACTTTC.

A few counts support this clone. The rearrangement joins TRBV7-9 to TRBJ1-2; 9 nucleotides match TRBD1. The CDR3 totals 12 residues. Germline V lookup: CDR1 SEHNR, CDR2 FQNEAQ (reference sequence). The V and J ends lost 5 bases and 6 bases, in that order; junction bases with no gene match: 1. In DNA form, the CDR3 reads TGTGCCAGCAGCCGACAGGGGGATGGCTACACCTTC. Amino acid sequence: CASSRQGDGYTF.

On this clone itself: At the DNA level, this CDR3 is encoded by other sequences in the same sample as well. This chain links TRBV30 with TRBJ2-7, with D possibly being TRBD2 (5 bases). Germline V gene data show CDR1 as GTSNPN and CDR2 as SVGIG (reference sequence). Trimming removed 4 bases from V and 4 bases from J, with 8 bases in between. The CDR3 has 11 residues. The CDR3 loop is CAWTGGYEQYF. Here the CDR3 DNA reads TGTGCCTGGACAGGCGGGTACGAGCAGTACTTC.

CDR3 sequence (DNA): TGTGCCAGTAGTATAGACGGGGTAAACGAGCAGTACTTC. Protein: CASSIDGVNEQYF. The chain combines TRBV19 with TRBJ2-7; possible D gene TRBD2, 5 bases. This CDR3 has 13 amino acids. CDR1 and CDR2 from the germline V gene are LNHDA and SQIVND (reference sequence). Trimming stripped 0 bases from V and 5 bases from J, with 8 bases between.

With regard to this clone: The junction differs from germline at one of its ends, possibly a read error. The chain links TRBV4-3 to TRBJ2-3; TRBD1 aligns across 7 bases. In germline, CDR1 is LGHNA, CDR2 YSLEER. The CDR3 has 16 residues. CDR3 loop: CASSQDRIGDTNTQYF. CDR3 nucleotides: TGCGCCAGCAGCCAGGACAGGATCGGGGACACAAATACGCAGTATTTT.

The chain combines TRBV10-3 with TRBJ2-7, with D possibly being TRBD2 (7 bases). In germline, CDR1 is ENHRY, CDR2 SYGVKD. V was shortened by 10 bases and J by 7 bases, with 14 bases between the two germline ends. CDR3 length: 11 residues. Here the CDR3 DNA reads TGTGCCACGGGGGGCTCTAAAGAGCAGTACTTC. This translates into CATGGSKEQYF.

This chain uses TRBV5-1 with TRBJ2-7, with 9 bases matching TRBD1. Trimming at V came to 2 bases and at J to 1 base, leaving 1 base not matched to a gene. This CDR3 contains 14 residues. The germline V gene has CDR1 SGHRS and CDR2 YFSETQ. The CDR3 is CASSFGTGSYEQYF. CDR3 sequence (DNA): TGCGCCAGCAGCTTCGGGACAGGGTCCTACGAGCAGTACTTC. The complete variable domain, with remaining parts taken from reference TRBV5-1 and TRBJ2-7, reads KAGVTQTPRYLIKTRGQQVTLSCSPISGHRSVSWYQQTPGQGLQFLFEYFSETQRNKGNFPGRFSGRQFSNSRSEMNVSTLELGDSALYLCASSFGTGSYEQYFGPGTRLTVT.

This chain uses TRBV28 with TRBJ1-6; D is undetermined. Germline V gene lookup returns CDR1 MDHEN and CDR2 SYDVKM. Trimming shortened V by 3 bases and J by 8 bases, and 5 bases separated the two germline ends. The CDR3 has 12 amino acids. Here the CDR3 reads CASSFQDSPLHF. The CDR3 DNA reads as TGTGCCAGCAGTTTCCAGGATTCACCCCTCCACTTT. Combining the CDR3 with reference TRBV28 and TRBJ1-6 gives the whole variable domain DVKVTQSSRYLVKRTGEKVFLECVQDMDHENMFWYRQDPGLGLRLIYFSYDVKMKEKGDIPEGYSVSREKKERFSLILESASTNQTSMYLCASSFQDSPLHFGNGTRLTVT.

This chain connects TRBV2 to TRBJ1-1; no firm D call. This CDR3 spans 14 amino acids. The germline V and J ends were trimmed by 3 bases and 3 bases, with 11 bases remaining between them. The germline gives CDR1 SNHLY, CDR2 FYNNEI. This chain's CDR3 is CASSDYEVDTEAFF. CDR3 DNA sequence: TGTGCCAGCAGTGACTACGAGGTGGACACTGAAGCTTTCTTT.

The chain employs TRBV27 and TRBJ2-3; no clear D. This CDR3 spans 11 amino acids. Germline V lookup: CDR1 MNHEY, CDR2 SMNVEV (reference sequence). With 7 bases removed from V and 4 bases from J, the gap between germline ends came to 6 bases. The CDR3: CASIVADTQYF. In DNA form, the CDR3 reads TGTGCCAGCATCGTCGCAGATACGCAGTATTTT.

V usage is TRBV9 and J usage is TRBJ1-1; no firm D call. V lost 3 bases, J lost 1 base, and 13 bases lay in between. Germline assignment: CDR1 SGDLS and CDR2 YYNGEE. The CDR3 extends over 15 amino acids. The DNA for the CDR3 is TGTGCCAGCAGCGCCGGACCGACCCCGAACACTGAAGCTTTCTTT. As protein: CASSAGPTPNTEAFF.

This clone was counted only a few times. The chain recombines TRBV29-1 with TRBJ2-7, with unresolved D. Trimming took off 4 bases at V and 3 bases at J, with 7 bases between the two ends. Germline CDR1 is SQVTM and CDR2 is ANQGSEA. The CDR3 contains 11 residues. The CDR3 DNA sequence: TGCAGCGTTGCGGCAGACTACGAGCAGTACTTC. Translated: CSVAADYEQYF.

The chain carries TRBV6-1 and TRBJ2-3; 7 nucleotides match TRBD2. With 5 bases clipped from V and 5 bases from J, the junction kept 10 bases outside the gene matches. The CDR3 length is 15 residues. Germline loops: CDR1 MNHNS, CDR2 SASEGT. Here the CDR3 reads CASSPRDYLGDTQYF. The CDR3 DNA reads TGTGCCAGCAGTCCTAGGGACTATCTCGGAGATACGCAGTATTTT.

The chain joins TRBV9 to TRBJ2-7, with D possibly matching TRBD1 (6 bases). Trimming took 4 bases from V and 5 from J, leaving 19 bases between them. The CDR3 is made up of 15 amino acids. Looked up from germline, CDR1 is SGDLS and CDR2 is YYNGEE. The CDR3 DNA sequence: TGTGCCAGCAGCCCAGGACAGATCTACCCAGACGAGCAGTACTTC. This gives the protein CASSPGQIYPDEQYF.

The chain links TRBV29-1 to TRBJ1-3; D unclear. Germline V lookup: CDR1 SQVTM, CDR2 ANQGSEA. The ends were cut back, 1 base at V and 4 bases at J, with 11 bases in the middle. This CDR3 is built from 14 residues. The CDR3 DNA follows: TGCAGCGTTGAAGTGTTAGATTACGGAAACACCATATATTTT. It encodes CSVEVLDYGNTIYF.

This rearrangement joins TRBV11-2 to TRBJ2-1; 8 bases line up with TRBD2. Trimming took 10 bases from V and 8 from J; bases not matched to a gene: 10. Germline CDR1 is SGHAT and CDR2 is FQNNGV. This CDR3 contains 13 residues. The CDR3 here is CATHGGVSHEQFF. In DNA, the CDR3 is TGTGCCACCCACGGGGGGGTGAGTCATGAGCAGTTCTTC.